This is a list of T cell receptor beta chains from one sample in a study of blood T cell repertoires in COVID-19. Method: immunoSEQ multiplex PCR; TCRdb's copy keeps in-frame clones and lacks some. This repertoire shows some 220,000 clones, 86% found once; its top ten account for approximately 2.8%. Sequencing used PBMCs or T cells enriched from blood (not recorded which). These receptors originate from a woman in her forties or fifties in a cohort exposed to, infected with or recovered from COVID-19 (not recorded which). The CDR3 runs from the conserved cysteine through the conserved F or W. A D gene is named only where the DNA matches it firmly. Size values are once, few and many counts, or a class for expanded clones, and some rows have none.

v_call: TRBV27
j_call: TRBJ2-3
clone_size: .
d_call: TRBD1
cdr3_nt: TGTGCCAGCAGTTTATGGGGACAGGGTCAAGGTCTCACAGATACGCAGTATTTT
cdr3_aa: CASSLWGQGQGLTDTQYF

v_call: TRBV7-9
j_call: TRBJ1-1
clone_size: .
d_call: TRBD1
cdr3_nt: TGTGCCAGCAGCTTAGTACCGACAGGGCGGGTGAACACTGAAGCTTTCTTT
cdr3_aa: CASSLVPTGRVNTEAFF

v_call: TRBV5-1
j_call: TRBJ2-2
clone_size: .
d_call: .
cdr3_nt: TGCGCCAGCAGTGATTTCGGGGGGCCTGGCGGGGAGCTGTTTTTT
cdr3_aa: CASSDFGGPGGELFF

v_call: TRBV7-2
j_call: TRBJ1-5
clone_size: .
d_call: TRBD1
cdr3_nt: TGTGCCAGCAGCTTAGGGGACAGATCTCAGCCCCAGCATTTT
cdr3_aa: CASSLGDRSQPQHF

v_call: TRBV18
j_call: TRBJ2-5
clone_size: .
d_call: TRBD2
cdr3_nt: TGTGCCAGCTCACTGGGACTAGCGGACCAAGAGACCCAGTACTTC
cdr3_aa: CASSLGLADQETQYF

v_call: TRBV7-2
j_call: TRBJ1-2
clone_size: .
d_call: .
cdr3_nt: TGTGCCAGCAGCTCGGAAACGGGAGTCTATGGCTACACCTTC
cdr3_aa: CASSSETGVYGYTF

v_call: TRBV2
j_call: TRBJ1-6
clone_size: .
d_call: .
cdr3_nt: TGTGCCAGCAAAGGGAGGGACGGAGATAATTCACCCCTCCACTTT
cdr3_aa: CASKGRDGDNSPLHF

v_call: TRBV12-3/TRBV12-4
j_call: TRBJ1-1
clone_size: .
d_call: .
cdr3_nt: TGTGCCAGCAGTTTGCAACAGAACACTGAAGCTTTCTTT
cdr3_aa: CASSLQQNTEAFF

v_call: TRBV11-2
j_call: TRBJ1-1
clone_size: .
d_call: .
cdr3_nt: TGTGCCAGCAGCTTAGGTGTGCGGAACCCCGGGACTGAAGCTTTCTTT
cdr3_aa: CASSLGVRNPGTEAFF

v_call: TRBV30
j_call: TRBJ1-2
clone_size: .
d_call: .
cdr3_nt: TGTGCCTGGAGAAGGGGCAGGGAGGGCTATGGCTACACCTTC
cdr3_aa: CAWRRGREGYGYTF

v_call: TRBV10-3
j_call: TRBJ2-7
clone_size: .
d_call: .
cdr3_nt: TGTGCCATCGGGGCGGCCCGGACCTACGAGCAGTACTTC
cdr3_aa: CAIGAARTYEQYF

v_call: TRBV28
j_call: TRBJ1-3
clone_size: .
d_call: TRBD1
cdr3_nt: TGTGCCAGCCGACAGGGGGCGAGAAACACCATATATTTT
cdr3_aa: CASRQGARNTIYF

v_call: TRBV6-5
j_call: TRBJ2-7
clone_size: .
d_call: TRBD2
cdr3_nt: TGTGCCAGCAGTCAACCGGGACTACGAGCCTACGAGCAGTACTTC
cdr3_aa: CASSQPGLRAYEQYF

v_call: TRBV7-2
j_call: TRBJ1-1
clone_size: .
d_call: .
cdr3_nt: TGTGCCAGCACGGTAAGGGGCTGGGGGAACACTGAAGCTTTCTTT
cdr3_aa: CASTVRGWGNTEAFF

v_call: TRBV7-9
j_call: TRBJ1-1
clone_size: few
d_call: .
cdr3_nt: TGTGCCAGCAGCTTAGACTCCAACACTGAAGCTTTCTTT
cdr3_aa: CASSLDSNTEAFF

v_call: TRBV5-6
j_call: TRBJ1-3
clone_size: few
d_call: .
cdr3_nt: TGTGCCAGCAGCAGCAGGGATACCTCTGGAAACACCATATATTTT
cdr3_aa: CASSSRDTSGNTIYF

v_call: TRBV2
j_call: TRBJ1-1
clone_size: .
d_call: .
cdr3_nt: TGTGCCAGCGCGGGTCAGTGGAACACTGAAGCTTTCTTT
cdr3_aa: CASAGQWNTEAFF

v_call: TRBV7-2
j_call: TRBJ2-5
clone_size: .
d_call: TRBD2
cdr3_nt: TGTGCCAGCAGCTTACTGCCTAGCGGGGTCCAAGAGACCCAGTACTTC
cdr3_aa: CASSLLPSGVQETQYF

v_call: TRBV6-5
j_call: TRBJ1-1
clone_size: .
d_call: .
cdr3_nt: TGTGCCAGCAGCCGGAGACAGGACACTGAAGCTTTCTTT
cdr3_aa: CASSRRQDTEAFF

v_call: TRBV18
j_call: TRBJ1-1
clone_size: .
d_call: .
cdr3_nt: TGTGCCAGCTCTGGCAGGGGTACTGAAGCTTTCTTT
cdr3_aa: CASSGRGTEAFF

v_call: TRBV6-1
j_call: TRBJ1-3
clone_size: .
d_call: .
cdr3_nt: TGTGCCAGCAGTGATAATCGTAGTGGAAACACCATATATTTT
cdr3_aa: CASSDNRSGNTIYF

v_call: TRBV5-8
j_call: TRBJ2-2
clone_size: .
d_call: TRBD2
cdr3_nt: TGTGCCAGCAGCTTGGTTCTAGCGGATACCGGGGAGCTGTTTTTT
cdr3_aa: CASSLVLADTGELFF

v_call: TRBV6-5
j_call: TRBJ2-4
clone_size: .
d_call: TRBD1
cdr3_nt: TGTGCCAGCAGCATCGATAGACAGGGGGCTACCATTCAGTACTTC
cdr3_aa: CASSIDRQGATIQYF

v_call: TRBV2
j_call: TRBJ1-1
clone_size: .
d_call: TRBD1
cdr3_nt: TGTGCCAGCAACGATGGGGACAGTATGAACACTGAAGCTTTCTTT
cdr3_aa: CASNDGDSMNTEAFF

v_call: TRBV18
j_call: TRBJ1-5
clone_size: .
d_call: .
cdr3_nt: TGTGCCAGCTCGCAGGGGAGGGAAGGACAGCCCCAGCATTTT
cdr3_aa: CASSQGREGQPQHF

v_call: TRBV7-2
j_call: TRBJ2-7
clone_size: .
d_call: TRBD1
cdr3_nt: TGTGCCAGCAGCTTAACAGGGGGCTGGTACGAGCAGTACTTC
cdr3_aa: CASSLTGGWYEQYF

v_call: TRBV30
j_call: TRBJ2-3
clone_size: once
d_call: .
cdr3_nt: TGTGCCTGGAGGGAGCAGTCGAGGGATGATACGCAGTATTTT
cdr3_aa: CAWREQSRDDTQYF

v_call: TRBV18
j_call: TRBJ1-6
clone_size: .
d_call: .
cdr3_nt: TGTGCCAGCTCACCAGAGGAAGCAGGGTGGTCACCCCTCCACTTT
cdr3_aa: CASSPEEAGWSPLHF

v_call: TRBV7-8
j_call: TRBJ2-3
clone_size: .
d_call: .
cdr3_nt: TGTGCCAGCAGCTTAGTAAGCCCTATTAGCACAGATACGCAGTATTTT
cdr3_aa: CASSLVSPISTDTQYF

v_call: TRBV24-1
j_call: TRBJ2-3
clone_size: once
d_call: TRBD2
cdr3_nt: TGTGCCACCAGTCGGACTAGCGGGGGCACAGATACGCAGTATTTT
cdr3_aa: CATSRTSGGTDTQYF

v_call: TRBV29-1
j_call: TRBJ2-1
clone_size: many
d_call: .
cdr3_nt: TGCAGCGTGGGACTGGGGGGTTCCTTGTTCTTC
cdr3_aa: CSVGLGGSLFF

v_call: TRBV29-1
j_call: TRBJ1-2
clone_size: .
d_call: TRBD1
cdr3_nt: TGCAGCGTTGAGGTACAGGGGGCTCACTATGGCTACACCTTC
cdr3_aa: CSVEVQGAHYGYTF

v_call: TRBV7-9
j_call: TRBJ2-2
clone_size: .
d_call: TRBD2
cdr3_nt: TGTGCCAGCAGCCCCGGGACTAGCGGGGGGGCAGACGGGGAGCTGTTTTTT
cdr3_aa: CASSPGTSGGADGELFF

v_call: TRBV5-1
j_call: TRBJ2-2
clone_size: once
d_call: TRBD1
cdr3_nt: TGCGCCAGCAGCTGGCAACCGGGACAGGGGACAACCGGGGAGCTGTTTTTT
cdr3_aa: CASSWQPGQGTTGELFF

v_call: TRBV23-1
j_call: TRBJ2-7
clone_size: .
d_call: .
cdr3_nt: TGCGCCAGCAGTCAAGTTAAGGGGGACGTGAACGAGCAGTACTTC
cdr3_aa: CASSQVKGDVNEQYF